This is a list of T cell receptor beta chains from one sample in a study of cytomegalovirus exposure and HLA in healthy donors. The data were produced by immunoSEQ multiplex PCR, yet TCRdb's version contains in-frame clones alone and is incomplete. The sample holds about 150,000 clones, approximately 90% seen once. Sequenced input: PBMCs. The receptors come from a man aged 18 to 29 in good health and CMV-seronegative. Both conserved end residues are part of each CDR3. A D gene is named only where the DNA matches it firmly. Clone sizes are given selectively: once, few, many, or a class where the clone is expanded.

abundance	v_gene	d_gene	j_gene	CDR3aa	CDR3nt
NA	TRBV4-1	NA	TRBJ2-1	CASSQEPVSSYNEQFF	TGCGCCAGCAGCCAAGAGCCAGTAAGCTCCTACAATGAGCAGTTCTTC
NA	TRBV5-1	NA	TRBJ2-1	CASSLAAGRGYNEQFF	TGCGCCAGCAGCTTGGCGGCCGGTCGGGGGTACAATGAGCAGTTCTTC
NA	TRBV6-5	TRBD1	TRBJ2-7	CASIPRDRGSYEQYF	TGTGCCAGCATCCCCCGGGACAGGGGATCCTACGAGCAGTACTTC
many	TRBV15	NA	TRBJ1-2	CATSRGSGLYGYTF	TGTGCCACCAGCAGGGGTTCCGGACTCTATGGCTACACCTTC
NA	TRBV7-8	NA	TRBJ1-1	CASSLAGGEAFF	TGTGCCAGCAGCTTAGCGGGAGGGGAAGCTTTCTTT
NA	TRBV6-5	NA	TRBJ2-3	CASSYGAGTDTQYF	TGTGCCAGCAGTTACGGGGCTGGCACAGATACGCAGTATTTT
NA	TRBV4-3	TRBD1	TRBJ2-2	CASSHGTVSTGELFF	TGCGCCAGCAGCCATGGGACAGTATCCACCGGGGAGCTGTTTTTT
NA	TRBV19	TRBD1	TRBJ1-1	CASQTGTLNTEAFF	TGTGCCAGCCAGACAGGGACCCTGAACACTGAAGCTTTCTTT
NA	TRBV29-1	NA	TRBJ1-3	CSVEGGGTDYGNTIYF	TGCAGCGTTGAAGGCGGGGGGACTGATTATGGAAACACCATATATTTT
NA	TRBV29-1	TRBD1	TRBJ2-2	CSVGTGGTGELFF	TGCAGCGTTGGGACAGGGGGCACCGGGGAGCTGTTTTTT
NA	TRBV19	NA	TRBJ1-5	CASSIAGGGNQPQHF	TGTGCCAGTAGTATAGCGGGGGGGGGTAATCAGCCCCAGCATTTT
NA	TRBV27	TRBD1	TRBJ2-3	CASSSQDRVDTQYF	TGTGCCAGCAGCAGCCAGGACAGGGTTGATACGCAGTATTTT
NA	TRBV2	NA	TRBJ2-6	CASRAGSGANVLTF	TGTGCCAGCAGAGCTGGCTCTGGGGCCAACGTCCTGACTTTC
NA	TRBV19	NA	TRBJ2-2	CASFLVNTGELFF	TGTGCCAGTTTCTTAGTGAACACCGGGGAGCTGTTTTTT
NA	TRBV10-3	TRBD1	TRBJ2-7	CAISKKGQGSYEQYF	TGTGCCATCAGTAAGAAGGGACAGGGCTCCTACGAGCAGTACTTC
NA	TRBV7-2	NA	TRBJ2-2	CASSLVTFGELFF	NA
NA	TRBV6-5	TRBD1	TRBJ1-3	CASSYAGGTGNTIYF	TGTGCCAGCAGTTACGCAGGGGGCACTGGAAACACCATATATTTT
NA	TRBV12-5	NA	TRBJ2-3	CASGLLADTQYF	TGTGCTAGTGGTTTGTTAGCGGATACGCAGTATTTT
once	TRBV7-9	NA	TRBJ2-2	CASSPVLTGELFF	TGTGCCAGCAGCCCCGTCCTTACCGGGGAGCTGTTTTTT
NA	TRBV2	TRBD2	TRBJ2-2	CASKSLTGGAGELFF	TGTGCCAGCAAAAGTCTAACGGGGGGAGCCGGGGAGCTGTTTTTT